Following are 18 T cell receptor beta chains from one sample sequenced in a study of blood T cell repertoires in COVID-19. This table comes from immunoSEQ multiplex PCR, and its TCRdb copy is limited to in-frame clones, with some not included. The repertoire holds some 320,000 clones, with roughly nine tenths as singletons. Sequencing was carried out using PBMCs or T cells enriched from blood (not recorded which). The receptors stem from a man aged 55 to 69 who had recovered from COVID-19.

This chain connects TRBV6-5 to TRBJ1-1; D perhaps matches TRBD1 (6 bases). The CDR3 is 15 amino acids. Germline V lookup: CDR1 MNHEY, CDR2 SVGAGI. The V end was cut by 5 bases, the J end by 11 bases, with 24 bases between. The CDR3 spells CASSRLARGAGAAFF. Written as DNA, the CDR3 is TGTGCCAGCAGTCGACTCGCGCGGGGGGCCGGCGCTGCTTTCTTT.

The chain uses TRBV21-1 and TRBJ2-3; TRBD2 was called by the table and not checked on the DNA. TRBV21-1 corresponds to a pseudogene. The CDR3 spans 15 residues. CDR3: CASSNPPGVPPPQYF. The CDR3, as DNA: TGTGCCAGCAGCAACCCTCCCGGAGTACCCCCCCCGCAGTATTTT.

V gene TRBV19 combines with J gene TRBJ2-2, with 10 bases lining up with TRBD1. V was clipped by 7 bases and J by 6 bases; unmatched bases: 8. The CDR3 totals 15 residues. From germline, CDR1 is LNHDA and CDR2 SQIVND (reference sequence). CDR3 amino acids: CASTPGQGIAGELFF. CDR3 nucleotides: TGTGCCAGTACCCCGGGACAGGGGATTGCCGGGGAGCTGTTTTTT. The whole variable domain, filled in from reference TRBV19 and TRBJ2-2, reads DGGITQSPKYLFRKEGQNVTLSCEQNLNHDAMYWYRQDPGQGLRLIYYSQIVNDFQKGDIAEGYSVSREKKESFPLTVTSAQKNPTAFYLCASTPGQGIAGELFFGEGSRLTVL.

The CDR3 is CATSRDRGLSTGELFF. The CDR3, as DNA: TGTGCCACCAGCAGAGATCGAGGGCTTAGCACCGGGGAGCTGTTTTTT. The J gene is TRBJ2-2, the V gene TRBV15; TRBD2 might be the D (5 bases). Germline-derived CDR1 and CDR2 are LNHNV and YYDKDF (reference sequence). This CDR3 region has 16 residues. V was cut by 0 bases and J by 4 bases, with 12 bases left in between.

V is TRBV18 and J is TRBJ1-1, with 7 bases fitting TRBD1. CDR1 and CDR2 from the germline V gene are KGHSH and LQKENI. This CDR3 is 17 amino acids long. The ends lost 6 bases at V and 4 bases at J; junction bases unmatched: 17. This CDR3 reads CASSPTVQGDRGTEAFF. The CDR3 bases are TGTGCCAGCTCTCCCACAGTCCAGGGGGATCGGGGCACTGAAGCTTTCTTT. The variable domain in full, with the rest retrieved from reference TRBV18 and TRBJ1-1, is NAGVMQNPRHLVRRRGQEARLRCSPMKGHSHVYWYRQLPEEGLKFMVYLQKENIIDESGMPKERFSAEFPKEGPSILRIQQVVRGDSAAYFCASSPTVQGDRGTEAFFGQGTRLTVV.

This clone was detected only once. This chain links TRBV4-2 with TRBJ2-1; 10 bases fit TRBD2. Germline V lookup: CDR1 LGHNA, CDR2 YNFKEQ. This CDR3 region has 20 residues. J gave up 7 bases and V 0 bases, and 18 bases lay outside the gene matches. The CDR3 spells CASSQDFGLAGAQHQNEQFF. As DNA, the CDR3 is TGTGCCAGCAGCCAAGATTTCGGGCTAGCGGGGGCCCAGCATCAGAATGAGCAGTTCTTC.

The rearrangement joins TRBV11-2 to TRBJ2-5; D is undetermined. From germline, CDR1 is SGHAT and CDR2 FQNNGV. The CDR3 has 13 amino acids. Trimming pared 0 bases from V and 5 bases from J, leaving 7 bases between. The DNA of the CDR3 is TGTGCCAGCAGCTTAGAACAGTCGGAGACCCAGTACTTC. As protein: CASSLEQSETQYF.

The chain joins TRBV7-6 to TRBJ2-7; D remains unclear. Trimming stripped 1 base from V and 2 bases from J, with 6 bases between. The CDR3 is 13 amino acids. The germline CDR1 and CDR2 sequences are SGHVS and FNYEAQ. CDR3 loop: CASSLGGTYEQYF. CDR3 nucleotides: TGTGCCAGCAGCTTAGGCGGTACCTACGAGCAGTACTTC.

V is TRBV19 and J is TRBJ2-2; maybe TRBD1 (6 bases). This CDR3 comprises 14 residues. Looked up from germline, CDR1 is LNHDA and CDR2 is SQIVND (reference sequence). V lost 4 bases and J 6 bases, leaving 12 bases between the germline ends. CDR3: CASSTPQGSGELFF. The CDR3 nucleotides are TGTGCCAGTAGTACCCCCCAGGGGTCCGGGGAGCTGTTTTTT.

The chain links TRBV7-2 to TRBJ1-1, with 7 bases aligning to TRBD1. The germline gives CDR1 SGHTA, CDR2 FQGNSA. V shed 2 bases, J shed 11 bases, and the junction held 17 bases outside the gene matches. The CDR3 sequence is 16 residues long. The CDR3 region has the DNA TGTGCCAGCAGCTTATGGTTAGGGACAGACGGAGCGCGGGCTTTCTTT. As protein: CASSLWLGTDGARAFF. Variable domain in full (rest from reference TRBV7-2 and TRBJ1-1): GAGVSQSPSNKVTEKGKDVELRCDPISGHTALYWYRQSLGQGLEFLIYFQGNSAPDKSGLPSDRFSAERTGGSVSTLTIQRTQQEDSAVYLCASSLWLGTDGARAFFGQGTRLTVV.

This clone was observed once. V gene TRBV27 combines with J gene TRBJ2-2, with 8 bases fitting TRBD1. Germline CDR1 reads MNHEY; CDR2 reads SMNVEV (reference sequence). This CDR3 has 13 amino acids. After removal of 6 bases from V and 6 bases from J, the junction contained 3 bases not matched to a gene. This CDR3 is CASRRQGSGELFF. The DNA of the CDR3 is TGTGCCAGCAGGAGACAGGGGTCCGGGGAGCTGTTTTTT.

The rearrangement uses TRBV7-2 and TRBJ1-2; no definite D call. CDR3 length: 16 residues. Germline CDR1 and CDR2: SGHTA and FQGNSA. The V gene lost 1 base and the J gene lost 1 base, with 13 bases spanning the gap. For the CDR3, the DNA is TGTGCCAGCAGCTTAGTTGGGCAGGTGATTAACTATGGCTACACCTTC. Protein product: CASSLVGQVINYGYTF.

V and J are TRBV11-1 and TRBJ2-7, with TRBD1 as a possible D gene (6 bases). CDR1 and CDR2 from the germline V gene are SGHAT and FQDESV (reference sequence). The length of the CDR3 is 13 residues. V gave up 1 base and J gave up 6 bases, with 10 bases separating them. CDR3 bases: TGTGCCAGCAGCTTAGGAACAGGGCCCGAGCAGTACTTC. It codes for CASSLGTGPEQYF. Full variable domain (remainder filled in from reference TRBV11-1 and TRBJ2-7): EAEVAQSPRYKITEKSQAVAFWCDPISGHATLYWYRQILGQGPELLVQFQDESVVDDSQLPKDRFSAERLKGVDSTLKIQPAELGDSAMYLCASSLGTGPEQYFGPGTRLTVT.

This chain uses TRBV7-9 with TRBJ1-1; the D is unclear. This CDR3 region has 12 residues. Germline V CDR1 and CDR2: SEHNR, FQNEAQ (reference sequence). V was trimmed by 6 bases and J by 6 bases, leaving 11 bases between them. The CDR3 bases are TGTGCCAGCAGACCCGCCGGGGCTGAAGCTTTCTTT. As protein: CASRPAGAEAFF.

This clone was counted between two and nine times. V is TRBV7-9 and J is TRBJ2-3; D remains unclear. V was trimmed by 3 bases and J by 6 bases, leaving 10 bases between them. The CDR3 loop spans 13 amino acids. Germline CDR1 is SEHNR and CDR2 is FQNEAQ (reference sequence). CDR3 sequence (DNA): TGTGCCAGCAGCTTCGTAGTGGTGGATACGCAGTATTTT. Translated: CASSFVVVDTQYF.

The chain links TRBV27 to TRBJ1-4; D is ambiguous. The V gene's germline CDR1 is MNHEY and CDR2 SMNVEV (reference sequence). The CDR3 consists of 14 residues. Trimming stripped 4 bases from V and 10 bases from J, with 16 bases between. The CDR3, as DNA: TGTGCCAGCAGTTCTCGGACTGAAATAGGAAAACTGTTTTTT. Translated, it gives CASSSRTEIGKLFF.

The V call is TRBV5-1, the J call TRBJ2-5, with D maybe TRBD1 (6 bases). The germline V and J ends were trimmed by 2 bases and 4 bases, with 12 bases remaining between them. Germline-derived CDR1 and CDR2 are SGHRS and YFSETQ. The CDR3 is 14 residues long. The CDR3 is CASSLTGIRETQYF. The CDR3 DNA follows: TGCGCCAGCAGCTTAACAGGGATTAGAGAGACCCAGTACTTC.

This clone is a singleton in its sample. This sequence joins TRBV3-1 (or the pseudogene TRBV3-2) and TRBJ2-4; 8 bases line up with TRBD1. In germline, CDR1 is LGHDT, CDR2 YNNKEL (reference sequence). The ends lost 1 base at V and 8 bases at J; junction bases unmatched: 10. This CDR3 contains 16 residues. The CDR3 reads CASSQATGTGRDIQYF. The CDR3 coding sequence is TGTGCCAGCAGCCAAGCAACCGGGACAGGACGGGACATTCAGTACTTC.